One sample yielded the 15 T cell receptor beta chains listed below, sequenced in a study of T cells in Graves' hyperthyroidism and ophthalmopathy. Amplified TCR beta CDR3 regions came from RNA transcripts. The HTBI set primed first-round TCR CDR3 RT-PCR. MiXCR, applied by TCRdb to the multiplex PCR reads, yields one record per CDR3 protein. This table holds about 360,000 distinct CDR3 sequences, about 13% found once. Sequencing input: blood. The receptors shown here come from a woman between 18 and 29 years old with Graves' hyperthyroidism.

The V gene is TRBV6-6, the J gene TRBJ1-1; no firm D call. V lost 0 bases to trimming and J lost 5 bases, with 16 bases between them. The CDR3 extends over 16 amino acids. Germline CDR1 MNHNY, CDR2 SVGAGI (reference sequence). CDR3 protein: CASSYSTPHLGTEAFF. CDR3 nucleotide sequence: TGTGCCAGCAGTTACTCGACCCCACACTTGGGGACTGAAGCTTTCTTT.

This clonotype was counted many times. The chain combines TRBV28 with TRBJ2-3; D call uncertain. The V and J ends lost 8 bases and 1 base respectively, with 10 bases between them. Germline V gives CDR1 MDHEN, CDR2 SYDVKM. This CDR3 has 13 residues. As DNA, the CDR3 is TGTGCCAGCGGAGTCGGAGGCACAGATACGCAGTATTTT. This sequence encodes CASGVGGTDTQYF.

This clonotype was picked up many times. V is TRBV28 and J is TRBJ1-1, with 7 bases aligning to TRBD1. CDR1 is MDHEN, CDR2 SYDVKM, per germline. The CDR3 spans 14 residues. V trimming: 4 bases; J trimming: 4 bases; junction bases outside the gene matches: 6. The CDR3 is CASSYRDRSTEAFF. Here the CDR3 DNA reads TGTGCCAGCAGTTACCGGGACAGAAGCACTGAAGCTTTCTTT.

This clonotype was seen ten or more times. The chain employs TRBV6-1 and TRBJ2-2, with no clear D. The CDR3 is made up of 14 amino acids. CDR1 and CDR2 (germline): MNHNS, SASEGT. Between the trimmed V and J ends, which lost 5 bases and 7 bases, there was a span of 14 bases. The CDR3 spells CASSTNPGLGELFF. CDR3 nucleotide sequence: TGTGCCAGCAGTACCAACCCGGGCCTCGGGGAGCTGTTTTTT.

This clonotype was recorded a few times. The chain couples TRBV5-1 to TRBJ2-7; TRBD2 is a possible D gene (6 bases). Germline V CDR1 and CDR2: SGHRS, YFSETQ. There are 14 residues in the CDR3. V lost 3 bases, J lost 4 bases, and 14 bases lay in between. CDR3 DNA sequence: TGCGCCAGCAGCTCAGGAGGGAGTGTTTACGAGCAGTACTTC. It translates to CASSSGGSVYEQYF.

About this clonotype itself: A much bigger clone sits one base away, suggesting this may be a read error. The chain has TRBV6-1 and TRBJ2-5; a possible D gene is TRBD2 (6 bases). CDR3 length equals 13 residues. CDR1 and CDR2 (germline): MNHNS, SASEGT. This CDR3 is CASSPIDAGTRYF. In nucleotides, the CDR3 is TGTGCCAGCAGCCCGATTGACGCGGGGACCCGGTACTTC.

This clonotype has a handful of counts. The V call is TRBV6-1, the J call TRBJ2-5; D assignment may be TRBD1 or TRBD2 (6 bases each). Trimming stripped 6 bases from V and 7 bases from J, with 21 bases between. Germline values: CDR1 MNHNS, CDR2 SASEGT. This CDR3 comprises 15 residues. This CDR3 is CASSPGGLSAGTQYF. CDR3 in DNA: TGTGCCAGCAGCCCCGGGGGCCTCTCGGCCGGGACCCAGTACTTC.

The sample holds many counts of this clonotype. The V gene is TRBV12-3 or TRBV12-4, the J gene TRBJ2-7; D possibly corresponds to TRBD1 (6 bases). The CDR3 has 15 amino acids. V gave up 5 bases and J gave up 0 bases, with 14 bases separating them. CDR3 nucleotides: TGTGCCAGCAGTCCGATAGGGGGTTACTCCTACGAGCAGTACTTC. This sequence encodes CASSPIGGYSYEQYF.

This clonotype was seen at least ten times. The rearrangement joins TRBV24-1 to TRBJ2-1; 8 bases are a match to TRBD1. CDR1 KGHDR and CDR2 SFDVKD come from the germline V gene. V dropped 9 bases and J dropped 8; count of bases not matched to a gene: 2. The CDR3 spans 11 residues. This CDR3 reads CATQDRDEQFF. In nucleotides, the CDR3 is TGTGCCACCCAGGACAGGGATGAGCAGTTCTTC.

This clonotype was detected many times. In nucleotides, the CDR3 is TGTGCCAGCAGTTTACGAGCGGGGCACAATGAGCAGTTCTTC. Protein product: CASSLRAGHNEQFF. This chain links TRBV27 with TRBJ2-1, with 7 bases identical to TRBD2. The CDR3 contains 14 residues. The V gene end was trimmed by 2 bases and the J gene end by 5 bases; junction bases not matched to a gene: 3. CDR1 MNHEY and CDR2 SMNVEV come from the germline V gene (reference sequence).

In its sample, this clonotype was seen many times. V gene TRBV4-3 combines with J gene TRBJ1-1, with no clear D. The ends were cut back, 0 bases at V and 12 bases at J, with 11 bases in the middle. This CDR3 is 12 amino acids long. Germline V gene data show CDR1 as LGHNA and CDR2 as YSLEER. This CDR3 reads CASSQDRLMTFF. The CDR3 bases are TGCGCCAGCAGCCAAGATCGCCTAATGACTTTCTTT.

This rearrangement joins TRBV27 to TRBJ1-5, with D possibly TRBD1 on 6 matching bases. Germline V gives CDR1 MNHEY, CDR2 SMNVEV (reference sequence). Deletions cut 5 bases from V and 6 bases from J, with 14 bases between. The CDR3 covers 14 residues. The CDR3 nucleotides read TGTGCCAGCAGTCAACGGGGGGCCGGTCAGCCCCAGCATTTT. It specifies CASSQRGAGQPQHF.

The J gene is TRBJ2-7, the V gene TRBV5-1, with D maybe TRBD1 (7 bases). The CDR3 has 15 amino acids. The V gene's germline CDR1 is SGHRS and CDR2 YFSETQ. Trimming took 4 bases from V and 0 from J, leaving 14 bases between them. The CDR3 here is CASSPGDRDSYEQYF. The CDR3 DNA is TGCGCCAGCAGCCCGGGGGACAGAGACTCCTACGAGCAGTACTTC.

Ten or more counts support this clonotype. The gene calls are TRBV2 and TRBJ2-6; no definite D call. V gave up 4 bases and J gave up 0 bases, with 4 bases separating them. CDR1 is SNHLY and CDR2 is FYNNEI in the germline V gene. This CDR3 is 14 amino acids long. CDR3 sequence: CASSVRSGANVLTF. The CDR3, as DNA: TGTGCCAGCAGTGTTCGCTCTGGGGCCAACGTCCTGACTTTC. The variable domain in full, with the rest retrieved from reference TRBV2 and TRBJ2-6, is EPEVTQTPSHQVTQMGQEVILRCVPISNHLYFYWYRQILGQKVEFLVSFYNNEISEKSEIFDDQFSVERPDGSNFTLKIRSTKLEDSAMYFCASSVRSGANVLTFGAGSRLTVL.

The sample holds a few counts of this clonotype. The V and J genes are TRBV19 and TRBJ2-7; no definite D call. V was trimmed by 3 bases and J by 6 bases, leaving 15 bases between them. The V gene's germline CDR1 is LNHDA and CDR2 SQIVND (reference sequence). The CDR3 runs to 14 residues. CDR3 loop: CASSMTVGAVEQYF. The CDR3 nucleotides read TGTGCCAGTAGTATGACGGTGGGCGCCGTCGAGCAGTACTTC.